This paragraph reports one T cell receptor (beta chain). Antigen: not known. Through a sample-barcoded 5' primer and a J-beta primer mix, a second PCR was run for roughly 7 to 12 cycles. Each sample provided no less than 2.5 million CDR3-containing paired-end reads. Each CDR3 protein gets one entry after TCRdb re-called the 5' RACE reads with MiXCR. The table has about 640,000 distinct CDR3 sequences, 45% to 65% seen once. This record belongs to a study of blood T cells in healthy people across ages. Overall study findings and caveats: The donors' CMV status was not determined, possibly confounding changes in expanded clonotypes. Measured against age, TCR beta diversity per million T cells decreased in a roughly linear manner.

At least 5 micrograms of total RNA were extracted per sample. CDR3 length: 15 residues. V lost 0 bases, J lost 10 bases, and 5 bases stayed unmatched. Germline CDR1 MNHEY, CDR2 SVGAGI. The sequence was collected from a man in his sixties in good health. The rearrangement uses TRBV6-5 and TRBJ1-4, with 10 positions matching TRBD1. The specimen was blood. CDR3 residues: CASSYSRTGGRKLFF. Here the CDR3 DNA reads TGTGCCAGCAGTTACTCGAGGACAGGGGGGAGAAAACTGTTTTTT.